This T cell receptor (beta chain) was obtained from a study of cytomegalovirus exposure and HLA in healthy donors. Notes on the study in general: About 87% or about 30% of the time was how often most TCR beta V segments were productive, according to an earlier analysis.

This CDR3 has 15 residues. Between the trimmed V and J ends, which lost 3 bases and 0 bases, there was a span of 13 bases. Germline CDR1 SGHDT, CDR2 YYEEEE. Amplification used 60 Vbeta primers and 13 Jbeta primers. Profiling relied on immunoSEQ multiplex PCR, and the TCRdb table lists in-frame clones only, not all of them. The table records over 150,000 clones, roughly four fifths of them present only once. Comments on this clone: Its specificity is unknown.

Sequencing was carried out using PBMCs. V usage is TRBV5-6 and J usage is TRBJ2-7, with D possibly TRBD2 on 6 matching bases. The TCR sequence derives from a woman aged 18 to 35 in good health and CMV-seronegative. As DNA, the CDR3 is TGTGCCAGCAGCTCTGGGGGGTATAGCTCCTACGAGCAGTACTTC. Translated, it gives CASSSGGYSSYEQYF.